This note documents a single T cell receptor (beta chain) sequence. The data were taken from a study of blood T cell repertoires in COVID-19. V lost 2 bases, J lost 0 bases, and 16 bases lay in between. The CDR3 consists of 16 residues. Germline-derived CDR1 and CDR2 are GTSNPN and SVGIG (reference sequence). TCRdb's copy holds only in-frame clones and misses some; the assay was immunoSEQ multiplex PCR. The data show approximately 270,000 clones, around 86% seen once. The sample was PBMCs or T cells enriched from blood (not recorded which). This TCR was sampled from a man in his forties or fifties who had recovered from COVID-19. This sequence joins TRBV30 and TRBJ1-1; D is perhaps TRBD1 (5 bases). CDR3 protein: CAWSPTKKGMNTEAFF. CDR3 DNA: TGTGCCTGGAGTCCCACAAAGAAGGGGATGAACACTGAAGCTTTCTTT.